Listed below are T cell receptor beta chains from one sample, sequenced in a study of Ad26.COV2.S vaccination and SARS-CoV-2 variants. Assay used: immunoSEQ multiplex PCR; TCRdb lists only in-frame clones, some missing. The repertoire includes fewer than 500,000 clones, around 90% of them detected once, and 12% sits in the top ten. Sequenced here: peripheral blood, sampled in a trial of Ad26.COV2.S vaccine versus placebo. The receptors shown here come from a person aged 18 to 59 who received the Ad26.COV2.S COVID-19 vaccine or a placebo. The CDR3 runs from the conserved cysteine through the conserved F or W. Size is stated for part of the rows, as once, few or many counts, or as a class when the clone is expanded.

16	NA	TRBV10-3	TRBJ1-4	CAISDPRQGITAGLFF
17	NA	TRBV24-1	TRBJ2-3	CATSEPTLADSTDTQYF
15	once	TRBV5-8	TRBJ1-2	CASSLLSVTNYGYTF
15	NA	TRBV24-1	TRBJ2-3	CATSAGGTGGDTQYF
14	once	TRBV10-3	TRBJ1-2	CAVKGQGIVYGYTF
14	NA	TRBV19	TRBJ1-5	CASSILGQYQPQHF
15	NA	TRBV6-2/TRBV6-3	TRBJ2-1	CASSYLRDFNNEQFF
15	NA	TRBV25-1	TRBJ2-6	CASTGALSGANVLTF
15	NA	TRBV7-6	TRBJ2-5	CASSLEGGSQETQYF
14	NA	TRBV28	TRBJ2-1	CASSLTSVRNEQFF
16	NA	TRBV19	TRBJ2-4	CASSLSGGIDRNIQYF
16	NA	TRBV7-2	TRBJ1-2	CASSPPTGTDYYGYTF
13	NA	TRBV5-4	TRBJ2-3	CASSRVGTDTQYF
13	NA	TRBV30	TRBJ1-6	CAWQGLYNSPLHF
13	NA	TRBV30	TRBJ1-2	CASVRDRPYGYTF
14	NA	TRBV10-3	TRBJ2-2	CATSLAEYTGELFF
16	NA	TRBV19	TRBJ2-1	CASTPWGAKSYNEQFF
15	NA	TRBV5-5	TRBJ2-1	CASSLDRGLGNEQFF
10	NA	TRBV21-1	TRBJ1-2	CASSKGGYTF
13	NA	TRBV27	TRBJ1-2	CASSLSGEKGYTF
12	NA	TRBV29-1	TRBJ1-2	CSVDRGIEGYTF
15	few	TRBV27	TRBJ1-3	CASSPTTGSGNTIYF
14	NA	TRBV28	TRBJ2-7	CASSEGGGSYEQYF
16	NA	TRBV18	TRBJ2-7	CASSPLPGGSSYEQYF
17	NA	TRBV28	TRBJ2-1	CASSPRTGGYYYNEQFF
13	NA	TRBV18	TRBJ2-5	CASSPPGWETQYF
14	NA	TRBV15	TRBJ1-2	CATSRDREDYGYTF
14	few	TRBV15	TRBJ2-7	CATSRAGQIYEQYF
14	NA	TRBV27	TRBJ2-7	CASRFRTLFYEQYF
14	NA	TRBV7-8	TRBJ2-7	CASSSGDGSYEQYF
15	once	TRBV9	TRBJ2-1	CASSFGQGAVYEQFF
13	NA	TRBV30	TRBJ1-1	CAWDRGRDTEAFF
17	NA	TRBV3-1/TRBV3-2	TRBJ2-7	CANSDGTSSGSSYEQYF
14	NA	TRBV6-5	TRBJ2-3	CATTQGGPPDTQYF
13	NA	TRBV6-2/TRBV6-3	TRBJ2-5	CASSAPGGETQYF
14	NA	TRBV5-1	TRBJ2-5	CASSFGSGGETQYF
13	NA	TRBV29-1	TRBJ1-5	CSVGIQGDQPQHF
15	NA	TRBV15	TRBJ2-2	CATSRSGSGTGELFF
13	NA	TRBV28	TRBJ2-7	CASTTGKGYEQYF
13	few	TRBV7-9	TRBJ1-1	CASSFPVNTEAFF